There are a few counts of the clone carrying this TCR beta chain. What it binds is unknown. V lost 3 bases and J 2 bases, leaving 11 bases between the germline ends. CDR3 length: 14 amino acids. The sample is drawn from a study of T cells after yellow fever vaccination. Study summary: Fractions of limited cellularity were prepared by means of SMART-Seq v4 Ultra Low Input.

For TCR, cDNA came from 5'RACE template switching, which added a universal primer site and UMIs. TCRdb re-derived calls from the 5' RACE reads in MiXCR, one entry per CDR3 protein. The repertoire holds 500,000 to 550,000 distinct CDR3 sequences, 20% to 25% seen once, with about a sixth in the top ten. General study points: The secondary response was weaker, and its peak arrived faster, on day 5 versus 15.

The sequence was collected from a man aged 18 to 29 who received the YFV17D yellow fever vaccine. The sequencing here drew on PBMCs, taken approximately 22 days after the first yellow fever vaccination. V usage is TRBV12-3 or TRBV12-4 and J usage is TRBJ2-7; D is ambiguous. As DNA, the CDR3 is TGTGCCAGCAGTTTCCGTACGTTTCCCTACGAGCAGTACTTC. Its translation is CASSFRTFPYEQYF.